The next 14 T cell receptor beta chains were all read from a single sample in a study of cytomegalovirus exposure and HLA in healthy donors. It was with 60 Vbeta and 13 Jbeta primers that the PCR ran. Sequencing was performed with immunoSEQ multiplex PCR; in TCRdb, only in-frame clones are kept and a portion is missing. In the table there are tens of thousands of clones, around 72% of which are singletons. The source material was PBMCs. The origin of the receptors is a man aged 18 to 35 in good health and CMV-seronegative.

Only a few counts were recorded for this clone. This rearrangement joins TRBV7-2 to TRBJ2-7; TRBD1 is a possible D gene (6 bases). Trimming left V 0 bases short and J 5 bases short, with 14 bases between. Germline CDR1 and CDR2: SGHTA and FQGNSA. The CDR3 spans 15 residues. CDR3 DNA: TGTGCCAGCAGCTTAGCGGGGCCAGGGGTGCACGAGCAGTACTTC. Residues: CASSLAGPGVHEQYF. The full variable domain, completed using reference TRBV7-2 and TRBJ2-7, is GAGVSQSPSNKVTEKGKDVELRCDPISGHTALYWYRQSLGQGLEFLIYFQGNSAPDKSGLPSDRFSAERTGGSVSTLTIQRTQQEDSAVYLCASSLAGPGVHEQYFGPGTRLTVT.

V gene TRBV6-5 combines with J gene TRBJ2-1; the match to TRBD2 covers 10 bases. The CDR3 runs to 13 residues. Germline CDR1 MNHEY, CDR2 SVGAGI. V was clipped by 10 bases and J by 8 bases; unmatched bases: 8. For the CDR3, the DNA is TGTGCCACTACACCTAGCGGGAGCCATGAGCAGTTCTTC. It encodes CATTPSGSHEQFF.

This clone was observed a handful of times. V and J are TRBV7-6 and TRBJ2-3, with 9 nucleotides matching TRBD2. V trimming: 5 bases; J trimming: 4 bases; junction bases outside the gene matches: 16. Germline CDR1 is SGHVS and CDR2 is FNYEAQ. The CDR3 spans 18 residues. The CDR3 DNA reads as TGTGCCAGCAGCCCCGGACCCCGCAGCGGGAGGCAGGCAGATACGCAGTATTTT. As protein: CASSPGPRSGRQADTQYF.

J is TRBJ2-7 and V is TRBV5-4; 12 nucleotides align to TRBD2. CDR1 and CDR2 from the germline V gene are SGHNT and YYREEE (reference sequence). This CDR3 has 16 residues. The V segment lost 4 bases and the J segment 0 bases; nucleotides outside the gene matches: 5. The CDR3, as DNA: TGTGCCAGCAGCATGACTAGCGGGAGAAGCTCCTACGAGCAGTACTTC. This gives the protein CASSMTSGRSSYEQYF.

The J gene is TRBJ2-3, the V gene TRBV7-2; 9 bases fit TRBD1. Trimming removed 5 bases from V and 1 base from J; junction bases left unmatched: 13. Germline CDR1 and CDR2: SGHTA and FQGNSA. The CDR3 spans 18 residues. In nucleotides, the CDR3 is TGTGCCAGCAGCCCTCCAACCCTACGACAGGGGGGCACAGATACGCAGTATTTT. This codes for CASSPPTLRQGGTDTQYF.

Here the CDR3 DNA reads TGTGCCAGCAGCCAGGGGACAGGGGAGGCTTTCTTT. This translates into CASSQGTGEAFF. This chain joins TRBV28 and TRBJ1-1; the match to TRBD1 covers 10 bases. Germline V gene sequence: CDR1 MDHEN, CDR2 SYDVKM. This CDR3 is built from 12 residues. The junction had 6 bases not matched to a gene; V was cut back by 6 bases and J by 11 bases. The entire variable domain, with the rest obtained from reference TRBV28 and TRBJ1-1, is as follows: DVKVTQSSRYLVKRTGEKVFLECVQDMDHENMFWYRQDPGLGLRLIYFSYDVKMKEKGDIPEGYSVSREKKERFSLILESASTNQTSMYLCASSQGTGEAFFGQGTRLTVV.

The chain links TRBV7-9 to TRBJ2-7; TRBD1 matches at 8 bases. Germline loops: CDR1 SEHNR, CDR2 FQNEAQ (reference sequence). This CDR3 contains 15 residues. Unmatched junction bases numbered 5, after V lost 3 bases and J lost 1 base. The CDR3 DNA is TGTGCCAGCAGCTTTCCGGGACAGGCGTCCTACGAGCAGTACTTC. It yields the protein CASSFPGQASYEQYF.

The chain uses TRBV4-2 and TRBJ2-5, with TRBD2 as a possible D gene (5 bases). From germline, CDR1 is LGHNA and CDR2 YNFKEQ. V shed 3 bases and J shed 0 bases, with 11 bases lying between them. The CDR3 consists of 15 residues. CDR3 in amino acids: CASSQEGSDQETQYF. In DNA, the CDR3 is TGTGCCAGCAGCCAGGAAGGGAGCGACCAAGAGACCCAGTACTTC.

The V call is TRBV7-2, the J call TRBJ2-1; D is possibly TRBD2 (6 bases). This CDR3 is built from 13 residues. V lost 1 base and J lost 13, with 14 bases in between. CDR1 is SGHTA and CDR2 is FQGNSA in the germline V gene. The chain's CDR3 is CASSLGPGDRQFF. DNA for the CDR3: TGTGCCAGCAGCTTAGGCCCGGGGGACCGACAGTTCTTC.

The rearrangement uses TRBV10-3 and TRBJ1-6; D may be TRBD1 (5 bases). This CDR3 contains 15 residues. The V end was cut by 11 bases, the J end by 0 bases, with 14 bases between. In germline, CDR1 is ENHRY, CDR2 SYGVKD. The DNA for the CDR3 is TGTGCCTCCCGGACATTTAGCTCCTATAATTCACCCCTCCACTTT. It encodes CASRTFSSYNSPLHF.

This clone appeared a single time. The CDR3 DNA reads as TGTGCCAGCAGTAAACTACAGGGGAACGGAAACACCATATATTTT. It codes for CASSKLQGNGNTIYF. The chain links TRBV6-5 to TRBJ1-3; 7 nucleotides align to TRBD1. Looked up from germline, CDR1 is MNHEY and CDR2 is SVGAGI. After removal of 5 bases from V and 4 bases from J, the junction contained 8 bases not matched to a gene. The CDR3 sequence is 15 residues long.

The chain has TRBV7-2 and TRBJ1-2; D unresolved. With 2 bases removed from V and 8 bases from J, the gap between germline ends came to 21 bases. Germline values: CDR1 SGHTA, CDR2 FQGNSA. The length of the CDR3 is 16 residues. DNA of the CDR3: TGTGCCAGCAGCTTACCCCTCCTGGCAGGCAATGACGGCTACACCTTC. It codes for CASSLPLLAGNDGYTF.

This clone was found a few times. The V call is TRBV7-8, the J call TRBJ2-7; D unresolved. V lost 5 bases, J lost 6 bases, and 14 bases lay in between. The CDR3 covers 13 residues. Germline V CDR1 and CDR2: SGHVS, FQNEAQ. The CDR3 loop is CASSARLWSEQYF. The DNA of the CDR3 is TGTGCCAGCAGCGCGAGATTGTGGTCCGAGCAGTACTTC.

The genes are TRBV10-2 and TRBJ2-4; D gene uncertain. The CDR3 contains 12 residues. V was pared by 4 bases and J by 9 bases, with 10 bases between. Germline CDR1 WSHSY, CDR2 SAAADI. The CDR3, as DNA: TGCGCCAGCAGTGGACAACAGACCATTCAGTACTTC. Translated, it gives CASSGQQTIQYF.